This T cell receptor beta chain was identified during a study of T cell responses to AZD1222 COVID-19 vaccine. TCRdb's copy holds only in-frame clones and misses some; the assay was immunoSEQ multiplex PCR. Of about 210,000 clones listed, approximately 92% are singletons. The source is an adult in good health. Sample: peripheral blood, taken on day 0 of AZD1222 vaccination.

As DNA, the CDR3 is TGTGCCATTGAACTGGGCGCCGGCCAGCCCCAGCATTTT. This sequence encodes CAIELGAGQPQHF. This chain links TRBV28 with TRBJ1-5; no definite D call. Germline CDR1 and CDR2: MDHEN and SYDVKM. This CDR3 is built from 13 residues. The ends were cut back, 10 bases at V and 7 bases at J, with 17 bases in the middle. Full variable domain (missing parts from reference TRBV28 and TRBJ1-5): DVKVTQSSRYLVKRTGEKVFLECVQDMDHENMFWYRQDPGLGLRLIYFSYDVKMKEKGDIPEGYSVSREKKERFSLILESASTNQTSMYLCAIELGAGQPQHFGDGTRLSIL.